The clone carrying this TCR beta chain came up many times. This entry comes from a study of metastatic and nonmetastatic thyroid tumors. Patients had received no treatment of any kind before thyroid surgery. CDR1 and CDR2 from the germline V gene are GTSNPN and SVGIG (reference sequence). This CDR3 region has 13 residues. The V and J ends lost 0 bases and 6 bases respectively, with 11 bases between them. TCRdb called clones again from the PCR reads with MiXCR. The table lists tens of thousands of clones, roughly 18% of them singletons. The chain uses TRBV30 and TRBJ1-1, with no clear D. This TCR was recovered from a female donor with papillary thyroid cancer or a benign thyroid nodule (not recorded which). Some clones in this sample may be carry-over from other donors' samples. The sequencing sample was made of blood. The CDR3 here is CAWSVMGFAEAFF. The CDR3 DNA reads TGTGCCTGGAGTGTAATGGGGTTCGCTGAAGCTTTCTTT. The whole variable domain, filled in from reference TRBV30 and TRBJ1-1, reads SQTIHQWPATLVQPVGSPLSLECTVEGTSNPNLYWYRQAAGRGLQLLFYSVGIGQISSEVPQNLSASRPQDRQFILSSKKLLLSDSGFYLCAWSVMGFAEAFFGQGTRLTVV.